Detailed here is one T cell receptor (beta chain). Its target is not known. At one end, the junction sequence differs from germline, possibly due to a read error. This sample is drawn from a study of breast tumors, draining lymph nodes, adjacent tissues. CDR1 and CDR2 from the germline V gene are SGHDT and YYEEEE. This CDR3 is built from 12 residues. TCRdb reanalysed the multiplex PCR reads using MiXCR and keeps one entry per CDR3 protein. Of about 35,000 distinct CDR3 sequences listed, 36% are singletons. Study conclusions and caveats: Tumors had less TCR diversity than lymph nodes, more than nontumor tissue. Tumor and nontumor repertoires were significantly more similar in luminal-like than in basal-like breast cancer. That most tumor T cells come from lymph nodes remained unproven.

The genes are TRBV5-6 and TRBJ2-7; unclear D gene. Material: breast tumor tissue. This TCR derives from a female donor with breast cancer. Some clones in this sample may be carry-over from other donors' samples. The CDR3: CAGSLKTYEQYF. In DNA form, the CDR3 reads TGTGCCGGCAGCTTAAAAACCTACGAGCAGTACTTC.